The 14 T cell receptor beta chains below were found in one sample sequenced in a study of cytomegalovirus exposure and HLA in healthy donors. This PCR relied on a set of 60 Vbeta primers and 13 Jbeta primers. Data came from immunoSEQ multiplex PCR; TCRdb stores just in-frame clones and leaves some out. The sample contains under 200,000 clones, around 83% of which appear only once. The sequencing input was PBMCs. The receptors were gathered from a young woman in good health and CMV-seronegative.

The J gene is TRBJ2-3, the V gene TRBV5-1; TRBD1 might be the D (6 bases). Germline V gene data show CDR1 as SGHRS and CDR2 as YFSETQ. The germline V and J ends were trimmed by 0 bases and 0 bases, with 8 bases remaining between them. This CDR3 contains 15 residues. The CDR3 nucleotides are TGCGCCAGCAGCTTGGACAGGGCTAGCACAGATACGCAGTATTTT. Amino acid sequence: CASSLDRASTDTQYF.

This sequence joins TRBV18 and TRBJ2-2, with 9 bases aligning to TRBD2. The CDR3 spans 17 residues. The germline CDR1 and CDR2 sequences are KGHSH and LQKENI. V lost 0 bases, J lost 3 bases, and 5 bases stayed unmatched. Here the CDR3 DNA reads TGTGCCAGCTCACCACCGGCTAGCGGGACCTACACCGGGGAGCTGTTTTTT. Protein product: CASSPPASGTYTGELFF.

V gene TRBV25-1 combines with J gene TRBJ2-5; no firm D call. Germline-derived CDR1 and CDR2 are MGHDK and SYGVNS. Trimming removed 4 bases at V and 5 bases at J, with 8 bases between. There are 12 residues in the CDR3. For the CDR3, the DNA is TGTGCCAGCAGTGGCAATCAGGAGACCCAGTACTTC. Its translation: CASSGNQETQYF. Filled out from reference TRBV25-1 and TRBJ2-5, the complete variable domain reads EADIYQTPRYLVIGTGKKITLECSQTMGHDKMYWYQQDPGMELHLIHYSYGVNSTEKGDLSSESTVSRIRTEHFPLTLESARPSHTSQYLCASSGNQETQYFGPGTRLLVL.

This chain links TRBV10-1 with TRBJ2-7, with D maybe TRBD1 (5 bases). Per germline, CDR1 WNHNN and CDR2 SYGVQD (reference sequence). The CDR3 runs to 13 residues. Trimming removed 8 bases from V and 6 bases from J, with 17 bases in between. The CDR3 DNA sequence: TGCGCCAGCCCGCTCGCCAGGGTGCGCGAGCAGTACGTC. Residues: CASPLARVREQYV.

This clone was recorded a few times. V gene TRBV5-6 combines with J gene TRBJ1-1; D ambiguous. The CDR3 totals 14 residues. The V end was cut by 10 bases, the J end by 1 base, with 17 bases between. Germline CDR1 and CDR2: SGHDT and YYEEEE. CDR3 DNA sequence: TGTGCCTCCCGAACAGAGACCGGGAACACTGAAGCTTTCTTT. Translated, it gives CASRTETGNTEAFF.

The chain links TRBV27 to TRBJ1-5; D is possibly TRBD1 (5 bases). Germline-derived CDR1 and CDR2 are MNHEY and SMNVEV (reference sequence). V lost 10 bases and J 3 bases, leaving 16 bases between the germline ends. CDR3 size: 14 residues. CDR3 bases: TGTGCCACCGGAGGGGCGACGGACAATCAGCCCCAGCATTTT. This gives the protein CATGGATDNQPQHF.

The chain combines TRBV11-3 with TRBJ2-7, with D possibly TRBD1 on 6 matching bases. CDR3 length: 14 residues. CDR1 SGHNT and CDR2 YENEEA come from the germline V gene. V was cut by 2 bases and J by 4 bases, with 12 bases left in between. In DNA, the CDR3 is TGTGCCAGCAGCTTATCAGGGGAAGGATACGAGCAGTACGTC. This translates into CASSLSGEGYEQYV.

The V and J genes are TRBV2 and TRBJ2-2, with 7 bases lining up with TRBD2. V lost 2 bases and J lost 7; bases outside the gene matches: 4. CDR1 is SNHLY, CDR2 FYNNEI, per germline. The CDR3 totals 14 residues. The CDR3 loop is CASSERGGGGELFF. CDR3 DNA: TGTGCCAGCAGTGAAAGGGGCGGGGGCGGGGAGCTGTTTTTT.

V gene TRBV4-3 combines with J gene TRBJ2-3; 9 bases map to TRBD1. The CDR3 loop spans 18 amino acids. The J segment lost 2 bases and the V segment lost 0 bases, leaving 9 bases of the junction unmatched. Germline CDR1 reads LGHNA; CDR2 reads YSLEER. CDR3 protein: CASSQDPGDRAPTDTQYF. Written as DNA, the CDR3 is TGCGCCAGCAGCCAAGATCCAGGGGACAGGGCCCCCACAGATACGCAGTATTTT.

In DNA form, the CDR3 reads TGTGCCTGGAGTCCAGGGTTCTTGAACACTGAAGCTTTCTTT. Protein sequence: CAWSPGFLNTEAFF. V is TRBV30 and J is TRBJ1-1; weak D call: TRBD1 (5 bases). The germline V gene has CDR1 GTSNPN and CDR2 SVGIG (reference sequence). The CDR3 length is 14 residues. V lost 2 bases and J 0 bases, leaving 10 bases between the germline ends.

Concerning this clone itself: The junction departs from the called germline gene at one end, perhaps through a read error. The chain has TRBV7-9 and TRBJ1-1; D is perhaps TRBD1 (5 bases). In germline, CDR1 is SEHNR, CDR2 FQNEAQ (reference sequence). The length of the CDR3 is 15 residues. This CDR3 is CSSSWGLGMNTEAFF. Here the CDR3 DNA reads TGTTCCAGCAGCTGGGGACTCGGGATGAACACTGAAGCTTTCTTT.

The chain links TRBV5-1 to TRBJ2-2; TRBD1 matches 9 bases. With V trimmed by 4 bases and J by 2 bases, 6 bases remained unmatched. Germline loops: CDR1 SGHRS, CDR2 YFSETQ. This CDR3 contains 16 residues. This CDR3 reads CASSRGTGSNTGELFF. Here the CDR3 DNA reads TGCGCCAGCAGCCGAGGGACAGGGAGTAACACCGGGGAGCTGTTTTTT.

J is TRBJ2-1 and V is TRBV14, with TRBD2 identical over 13 bases. V was pared by 4 bases and J by 7 bases, with 4 bases of the junction left unmatched. From germline, CDR1 is SGHDN and CDR2 FVKESK. CDR3 length equals 15 residues. CDR3 protein: CASSLGLAGVNEQFF. CDR3 bases: TGTGCCAGCAGCCTCGGACTAGCGGGAGTAAATGAGCAGTTCTTC.

The chain is built from TRBV6-5 and TRBJ2-1; 11 bases are a match to TRBD1. The germline V gene has CDR1 MNHEY and CDR2 SVGAGI. The V and J ends lost 6 bases and 4 bases, in that order; junction bases with no gene match: 5. The CDR3 spans 15 residues. This CDR3 reads CASRLDRGPYNEQFF. The CDR3 nucleotides are TGTGCCAGCAGATTGGACAGGGGGCCTTACAATGAGCAGTTCTTC.